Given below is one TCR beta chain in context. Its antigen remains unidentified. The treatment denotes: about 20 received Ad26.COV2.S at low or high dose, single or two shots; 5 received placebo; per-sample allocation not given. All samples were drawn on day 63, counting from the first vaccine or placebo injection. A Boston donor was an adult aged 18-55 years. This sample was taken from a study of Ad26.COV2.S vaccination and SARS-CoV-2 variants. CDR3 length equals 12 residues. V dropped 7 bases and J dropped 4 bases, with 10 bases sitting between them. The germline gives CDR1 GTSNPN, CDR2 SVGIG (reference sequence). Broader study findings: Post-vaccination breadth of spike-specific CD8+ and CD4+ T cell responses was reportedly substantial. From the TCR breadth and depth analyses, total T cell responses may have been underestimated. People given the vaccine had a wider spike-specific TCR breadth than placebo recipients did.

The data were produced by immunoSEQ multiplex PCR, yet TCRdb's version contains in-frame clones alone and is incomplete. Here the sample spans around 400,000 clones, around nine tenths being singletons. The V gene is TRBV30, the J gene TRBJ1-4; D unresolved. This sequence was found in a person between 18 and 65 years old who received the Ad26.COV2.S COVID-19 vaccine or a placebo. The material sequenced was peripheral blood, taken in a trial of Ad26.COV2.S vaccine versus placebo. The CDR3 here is CASVWDNEKLFF. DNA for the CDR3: TGTGCCTCGGTGTGGGATAATGAAAAACTGTTTTTT.